The entry below gives a single TCR beta chain sequence along with its context. The junction differs from germline at one of its ends, possibly a read error. This specimen belongs to a study of tumor and adjacent non-tumor tissue in lung cancer. As for the study in general: Stage I to III disease affected approximately 11 men and 5 women aged about 31 to 85.

The template was RNA from unsorted bulk tissue. This non-tumor lung sample came from over 3 cm beyond the tumor edge. A modified ARM-PCR protocol with three rounds of nested PCR amplified TCRbeta. MiXCR, run by TCRdb on the multiplex PCR reads, gives a single entry per CDR3 protein. Of over 80,000 distinct CDR3 sequences listed, more than 80% are singletons. The CDR3 is 15 residues long. Germline V CDR1 and CDR2: SGHDT, YYEEEE. This chain uses TRBV5-6 with TRBJ2-3; D gene unclear. The clonotype was recovered from a man in his fifties or sixties with small cell lung cancer. Sequencing was done on a sample of distant non-tumor lung tissue. CDR3 sequence (DNA): TGTGACAGCAGCTTGGTGGCAGGATTCACAGATACGCTGTATTTT. The encoded protein is CDSSLVAGFTDTLYF.